Here is one T cell receptor beta chain with its context. Its antigen is still unknown. These data belong to a study of T-cell reconstitution after alpha-beta-depleted transplantation in children. Study outcomes and limitations: At day 60, the high TCRbeta diversity found in some patients originated from recipient T cells and thymic progenitors that had survived. Reportedly, only several hundred clones from non-depleted graft cells drove alpha-beta T-cell counts at about two months. After one year, T-cell counts and TCRbeta diversity mostly came from new T cells.

Germline V gene lookup returns CDR1 SGHRS and CDR2 YFSETQ. The CDR3 sequence is 13 residues long. The J segment lost 6 bases and the V segment lost 2 bases, leaving 5 bases of the junction unmatched. Unique molecular identifiers featured in how the TCRbeta library was prepared. TCRdb reprocessed the PCR reads via MiXCR and lists one record per CDR3 protein. The sample records 250,000 to 300,000 distinct CDR3 sequences, over 7.5% being singletons. Sequences were derived from peripheral blood, sampled 360 days after TCRalphabeta/CD19-depleted stem cell transplant. The V gene is TRBV5-1, the J gene TRBJ2-7; 7 positions match TRBD2. This clonotype originated in a female patient aged 2-15 years who had a stem cell transplant for Fanconi anemia, so the T cells may come from the graft donor. As DNA, the CDR3 is TGCGCCAGCAGCTTCGCGGGGGAGGGCGAGCAGTACTTC. Translated, it gives CASSFAGEGEQYF.